This note documents a single T cell receptor beta chain sequence. As yet, its antigen is unknown. The CDR3 has 14 residues. V dropped 4 bases and J dropped 5; count of bases not matched to a gene: 5. Looked up from germline, CDR1 is WSHSY and CDR2 is SAAADI. This specimen comes from a study of T cell responses to AZD1222 COVID-19 vaccine. Broader study findings: Donors, mostly white British, included more females; clonal diversity was possibly underestimated. Two AZD1222 doses significantly raised spike-specific TCR breadth and depth over controls. The span of vaccine-associated CD4 TCRs extended across spike, with dominance at 160-218 and 743-854. Of spike-specific TCRs, nearly half reportedly target regions left unmutated in variants.

The protocol was immunoSEQ multiplex PCR, while the TCRdb copy is restricted to in-frame clones and leaves out a portion. Among fewer than 150,000 clones, about 92% were seen once, and the ten largest hold 5%. Specimen: peripheral blood, collected 28 days after the second AZD1222 dose. This clonotype was obtained from an adult who received the AZD1222 COVID-19 vaccine. V gene TRBV10-2 combines with J gene TRBJ2-7, with 10 bases that match TRBD2. In DNA, the CDR3 is TGCGCCAGCAGTGGGGGTCTAGCGGGGGACGAGCAGTACTTC. This translates into CASSGGLAGDEQYF.